This T cell receptor (beta chain) was obtained from a study of a mutant IDH1 vaccine in newly diagnosed glioma. Study context: There were eight vaccinations for patients, given in weeks 1, 3, 5, 7, 11, 15, 19 and 23. In some groups vaccination began 4-6 weeks post-radiotherapy; others received it with temozolomide.

Comment on this clone: Its antigen is as yet unknown.

Time point indicated: week 23, last vaccination. Each vaccine dose was 300 ug of mutant IDH1 20-mer peptide, with topical imiquimod. New WHO grade 3 or 4 IDH1-mutant, ATRX-lost astrocytomas were present in all donors. Points from the study as a whole: Changes in the top peripheral T cell clonotypes seemingly had no bearing on pseudoprogression.

The V end was cut by 4 bases, the J end by 7 bases, with 11 bases between. CDR1 and CDR2 (germline): MNHEY, SVGAGI. The CDR3 is 12 residues long. The protocol was immunoSEQ multiplex PCR, while the TCRdb copy is restricted to in-frame clones and leaves out a portion. The table has tens of thousands of clones, 65% to 80% seen once. The gene calls are TRBV6-5 and TRBJ2-7; the D is unclear. Sequencing used PBMCs, obtained from a glioma patient whose treatment included an IDH1 peptide vaccine. The TCR sequence derives from a man aged 50-60 years with glioma. The CDR3 bases are TGTGCCAGCAGTTCTGTACCCCCGGAGCAGTACTTC. Translation: CASSSVPPEQYF.